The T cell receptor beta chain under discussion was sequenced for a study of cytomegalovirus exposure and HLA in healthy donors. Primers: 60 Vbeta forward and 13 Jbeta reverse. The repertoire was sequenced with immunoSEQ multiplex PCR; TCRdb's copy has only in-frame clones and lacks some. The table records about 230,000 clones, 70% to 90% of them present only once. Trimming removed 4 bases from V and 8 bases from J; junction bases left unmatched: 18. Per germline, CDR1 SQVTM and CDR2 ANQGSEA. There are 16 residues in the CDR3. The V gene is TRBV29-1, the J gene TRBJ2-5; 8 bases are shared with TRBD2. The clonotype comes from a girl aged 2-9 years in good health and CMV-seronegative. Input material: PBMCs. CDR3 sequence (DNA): TGCAGCGTTGGGGGTTTGGTAGCGGGGCTAATAGGCACCCAGTACTTC. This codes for CSVGGLVAGLIGTQYF.